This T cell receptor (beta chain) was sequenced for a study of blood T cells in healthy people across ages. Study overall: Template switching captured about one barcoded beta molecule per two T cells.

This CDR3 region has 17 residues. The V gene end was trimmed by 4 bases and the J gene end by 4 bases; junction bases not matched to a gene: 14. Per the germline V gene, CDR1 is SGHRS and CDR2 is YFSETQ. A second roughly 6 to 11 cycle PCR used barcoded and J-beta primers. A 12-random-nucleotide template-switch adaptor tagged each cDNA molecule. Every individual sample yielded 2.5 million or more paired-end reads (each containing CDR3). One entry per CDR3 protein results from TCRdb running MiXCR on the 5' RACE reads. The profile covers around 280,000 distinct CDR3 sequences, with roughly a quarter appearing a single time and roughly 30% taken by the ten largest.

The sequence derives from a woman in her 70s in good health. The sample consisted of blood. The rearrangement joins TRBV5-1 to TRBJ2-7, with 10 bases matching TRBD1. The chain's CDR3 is CASSLDRGTVVHYEQYF. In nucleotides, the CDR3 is TGCGCCAGCAGCCTGGACAGGGGGACCGTAGTGCATTACGAGCAGTACTTC.